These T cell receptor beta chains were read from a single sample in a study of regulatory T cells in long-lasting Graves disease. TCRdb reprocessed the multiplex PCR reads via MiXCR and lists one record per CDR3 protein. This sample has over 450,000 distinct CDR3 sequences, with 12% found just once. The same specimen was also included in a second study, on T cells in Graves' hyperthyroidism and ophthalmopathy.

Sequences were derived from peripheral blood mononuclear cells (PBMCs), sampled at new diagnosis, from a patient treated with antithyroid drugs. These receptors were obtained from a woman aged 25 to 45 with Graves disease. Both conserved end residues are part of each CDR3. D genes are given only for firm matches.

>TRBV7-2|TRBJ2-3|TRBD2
CASSLLGLAADTQYF
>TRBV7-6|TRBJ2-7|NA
CASSSGLGVSYEQYF
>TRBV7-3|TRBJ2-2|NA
CASSKLPGQNTGELFF
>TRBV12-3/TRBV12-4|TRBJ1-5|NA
CASSLARVQPQHF
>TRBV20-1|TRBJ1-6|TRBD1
CSARGTGGSPLHF
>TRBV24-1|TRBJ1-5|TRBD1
CATSRRGSNQPQHF
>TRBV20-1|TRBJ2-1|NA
CSGGDWLSKADNEQFF
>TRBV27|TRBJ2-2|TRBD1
CASSFFQTQGAGTGELFF
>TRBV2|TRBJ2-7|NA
CASSPSRRRYEQYF
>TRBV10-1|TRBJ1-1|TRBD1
CASSESGQGTEAFF
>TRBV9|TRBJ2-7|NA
CASSVGGHSSYEQYF
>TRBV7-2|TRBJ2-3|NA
CASSLTGDTQYF
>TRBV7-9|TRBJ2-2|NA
CASSPTAARGDTGELFF
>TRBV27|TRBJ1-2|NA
CASSLRFSYGYTF
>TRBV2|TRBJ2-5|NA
CASSELGGHREETQYF
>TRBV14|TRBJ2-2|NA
CASSQQGVYTGELFF
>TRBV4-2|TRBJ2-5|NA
CASSQVPSRQETQYF
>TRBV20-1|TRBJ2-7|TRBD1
CSAGDRDEQYF
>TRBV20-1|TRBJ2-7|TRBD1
CSANDRTGASYEQYF
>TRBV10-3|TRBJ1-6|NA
CATGPGNSPLHF
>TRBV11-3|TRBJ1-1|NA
CASSPWTDITEAFF
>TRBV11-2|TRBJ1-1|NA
CASSPWPLASTEAFF
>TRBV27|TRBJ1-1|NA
CASSLIFFAAEGEQPEAFF
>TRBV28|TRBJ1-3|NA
CASNGNTIYF
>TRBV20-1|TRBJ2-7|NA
CSAKGNGYEQYF